This T cell receptor beta chain was obtained from a study of T cell responses to AZD1222 COVID-19 vaccine. The study, taken as a whole, reports: Close to half of spike-specific TCRs reportedly recognize unmutated variant regions. Clonal diversity was possibly underestimated, and white British individuals and females predominated among donors. Repertoires were collected only later (after the peak T cell response had occurred).

TCRdb's table, derived via immunoSEQ multiplex PCR, lists solely in-frame clones and lacks some. The repertoire holds roughly 100,000 clones, 89% seen once, with 35% to 45% in the top ten. As concerns this clone: As yet, its antigen is unknown.

The study pooled second doses at about 4 or about 12 weeks. The V segment lost 4 bases and the J segment 9 bases; nucleotides outside the gene matches: 7. In germline, CDR1 is SGHRS, CDR2 YFSETQ. The CDR3 runs to 14 residues. V gene TRBV5-1 combines with J gene TRBJ2-1, with 10 nucleotides matching TRBD1. This clonotype was obtained from an adult who received the AZD1222 COVID-19 vaccine. The source was peripheral blood, collected 28 days after the second AZD1222 dose. DNA for the CDR3: TGCGCCAGCAGCCCGGGACAGGGGATGGGTGAGCAGTTCTTC. Protein: CASSPGQGMGEQFF. The variable domain in full, with the rest retrieved from reference TRBV5-1 and TRBJ2-1, is KAGVTQTPRYLIKTRGQQVTLSCSPISGHRSVSWYQQTPGQGLQFLFEYFSETQRNKGNFPGRFSGRQFSNSRSEMNVSTLELGDSALYLCASSPGQGMGEQFFGPGTRLTVL.